Following are 31 T cell receptor beta chains from one sample sequenced in a study of OX40 agonist ivuxolimab in advanced cancers. Libraries were prepared through the immunoSEQ multiplex PCR assay. Imported from immuneACCESS, the table was reduced by TCRdb to in-frame sequences with V and J called. These copies leave out some clones; in studies compared against another copy, an unresolved V gene accounts for under half, and the cause of the remainder is not known. For this sample there are around 100,000 clones; 75% to 90% appear just once. The ten largest clonotypes hold 0.3% to 0.4% of the sample. The input for sequencing was CD4+ or CD8+ T cells sorted from blood, taken in a trial of the OX40 agonist ivuxolimab. The receptors derive from an adult with an advanced solid tumor such as melanoma, head and neck, liver or kidney cancer.

The rearrangement joins TRBV19 to TRBJ1-6; 9 bases map to TRBD1. Trimming at V came to 7 bases and at J to 6 bases, leaving 4 bases not matched to a gene. This CDR3 has 14 amino acids. Germline loops: CDR1 LNHDA, CDR2 SQIVND (reference sequence). The CDR3 bases are TGTGCCAGTACGAGGGGACAGGGTAATTCACCCCTCCACTTT. Translated: CASTRGQGNSPLHF.

J is TRBJ2-2 and V is TRBV7-3; 12 bases map to TRBD2. This CDR3 contains 17 residues. With V trimmed by 5 bases and J by 6 bases, 10 bases remained unmatched. From germline, CDR1 is SGHTA and CDR2 FQGTGA. In DNA form, the CDR3 reads TGTGCCAGCAGCCCACAAGGGGCTAGCGGGAGGGCCGGGGAGCTGTTTTTT. The encoded protein is CASSPQGASGRAGELFF.

V is TRBV9 and J is TRBJ1-1; D remains ambiguous. The germline V and J ends were trimmed by 0 bases and 4 bases, with 16 bases remaining between them. The CDR3 is made up of 16 amino acids. Germline V CDR1 and CDR2: SGDLS, YYNGEE. The CDR3 reads CASSVGQTLKSTEAFF. CDR3 nucleotide sequence: TGTGCCAGCAGCGTAGGTCAGACACTGAAGAGCACTGAAGCTTTCTTT.

The CDR3 region is CASSFVAGGSYNEQFF. In nucleotides, the CDR3 is TGTGCCAGCAGCTTTGTAGCGGGAGGCTCCTACAATGAGCAGTTCTTC. This chain connects TRBV7-2 to TRBJ2-1, with 10 bases that match TRBD2. From germline, CDR1 is SGHTA and CDR2 FQGNSA. The CDR3 is made up of 16 amino acids. The trim removed 3 bases at V and 0 bases at J, leaving 2 bases unmatched.

V and J are TRBV14 and TRBJ1-2; maybe TRBD1 (5 bases). CDR1 SGHDN and CDR2 FVKESK come from the germline V gene. Trimming took 1 base from V and 8 from J, leaving 23 bases between them. This CDR3 contains 17 residues. CDR3 sequence (DNA): TGTGCCAGCAGCCAAGGCCGCGTCTCTCAGGGTTCGAAGGGCTACACCTTC. Translation: CASSQGRVSQGSKGYTF.

The chain couples TRBV6-6 to TRBJ2-4, with a possible D match to TRBD1 (6 bases). V gave up 9 bases and J gave up 8 bases, with 14 bases separating them. Germline V gives CDR1 MNHNY, CDR2 SVGAGI (reference sequence). This CDR3 contains 12 residues. DNA for the CDR3: TGTGCCAGTTCACAGGGTTTGGACATTCAGTACTTC. It encodes CASSQGLDIQYF.

This clone was counted a single time. The chain recombines TRBV11-1 with TRBJ2-5, with TRBD1 matching 8 bases. V shed 4 bases, J shed 2 bases, and the junction held 6 bases outside the gene matches. Germline V gene lookup returns CDR1 SGHAT and CDR2 FQDESV (reference sequence). The CDR3 loop spans 15 amino acids. The CDR3 loop reads CASSSSDREQETQYF. The CDR3 DNA is TGTGCCAGCAGCTCGTCGGACAGGGAACAAGAGACCCAGTACTTC.

This chain connects TRBV5-4 to TRBJ1-2; D is ambiguous. The V end lost 3 bases, the J end lost 2 bases, and 14 bases lay between the germline ends. CDR3 length: 15 amino acids. In germline, CDR1 is SGHNT, CDR2 YYREEE (reference sequence). The CDR3 region is CASSSAARQNYGYTF. The CDR3 coding sequence is TGTGCCAGCAGCTCGGCGGCCAGGCAGAACTATGGCTACACCTTC. Using reference TRBV5-4 and TRBJ1-2 for the parts outside the CDR3, the full variable domain is ETGVTQSPTHLIKTRGQQVTLRCSSQSGHNTVSWYQQALGQGPQFIFQYYREEENGRGNFPPRFSGLQFPNYSSELNVNALELDDSALYLCASSSAARQNYGYTFGSGTRLTVV.

This sequence joins TRBV5-4 and TRBJ2-7; 9 bases match TRBD2. The germline gives CDR1 SGHNT, CDR2 YYREEE (reference sequence). This CDR3 spans 16 amino acids. The V gene end was trimmed by 0 bases and the J gene end by 0 bases; junction bases not matched to a gene: 4. CDR3 DNA sequence: TGTGCCAGCAGCTTGGAGCCTAGCGGGGCCTCCTACGAGCAGTACTTC. It translates to CASSLEPSGASYEQYF. The full variable domain, with the rest looked up from reference TRBV5-4 and TRBJ2-7, is ETGVTQSPTHLIKTRGQQVTLRCSSQSGHNTVSWYQQALGQGPQFIFQYYREEENGRGNFPPRFSGLQFPNYSSELNVNALELDDSALYLCASSLEPSGASYEQYFGPGTRLTVT.

The rearrangement joins TRBV11-3 to TRBJ2-3; D uncertain. Germline values: CDR1 SGHNT, CDR2 YENEEA. This CDR3 is 14 amino acids long. The V end lost 1 base, the J end lost 3 bases, and 8 bases lay between the germline ends. CDR3 amino acids: CASSLVASTDTQYF. The CDR3 DNA sequence: TGTGCCAGCAGCTTAGTGGCTTCTACAGATACGCAGTATTTT.

V and J are TRBV27 and TRBJ2-7; 7 bases align to TRBD1. CDR1 MNHEY and CDR2 SMNVEV come from the germline V gene (reference sequence). J lost 6 bases, V lost 3 bases, and 8 bases had no gene match. This CDR3 has 14 amino acids. CDR3 DNA sequence: TGTGCCAGCAGTTTCCGACAGGGAAAAGGCGAGCAGTACTTC. Translating it yields CASSFRQGKGEQYF.

In its sample, this clone was seen once. The chain joins TRBV28 to TRBJ2-7; 7 bases fit TRBD1. V lost 6 bases, J lost 7 bases, and 12 bases stayed unmatched. The CDR3 extends over 14 amino acids. Germline V gives CDR1 MDHEN, CDR2 SYDVKM. The CDR3 reads CASSPGQFPREQYF. In DNA form, the CDR3 reads TGTGCCAGCAGCCCGGGACAGTTTCCCCGGGAGCAGTACTTC.

The V call is TRBV30, the J call TRBJ1-6; D remains ambiguous. The CDR3 has 14 residues. V lost 1 base and J 4 bases, leaving 8 bases between the germline ends. From germline, CDR1 is GTSNPN and CDR2 SVGIG (reference sequence). CDR3 residues: CAWSDAGYNSPLHF. The CDR3 nucleotides read TGTGCCTGGAGTGACGCGGGTTATAATTCACCCCTCCACTTT.

The chain couples TRBV6-5 to TRBJ1-2, with 7 bases that match TRBD1. V dropped 7 bases and J dropped 7; count of bases not matched to a gene: 9. Germline V lookup: CDR1 MNHEY, CDR2 SVGAGI. This CDR3 has 13 amino acids. The CDR3 DNA is TGTGCCAGCACAGGGGGTCTGTCGAGTGGCTACACCTTC. It codes for CASTGGLSSGYTF.

The J gene is TRBJ2-1, the V gene TRBV29-1; D is possibly TRBD2 (6 bases). The germline CDR1 and CDR2 sequences are SQVTM and ANQGSEA. V was trimmed by 4 bases and J by 5 bases, leaving 18 bases between them. This CDR3 region has 15 residues. CDR3 region: CSVGVGPGGDNEQFF. The DNA for the CDR3 is TGCAGCGTTGGCGTTGGCCCCGGGGGAGACAATGAGCAGTTCTTC.

V is TRBV28 and J is TRBJ1-3; D gene uncertain. The CDR3 is 13 residues long. V was shortened by 5 bases and J by 6 bases, with 11 bases between the two germline ends. Germline lookup yields CDR1 MDHEN and CDR2 SYDVKM. As DNA, the CDR3 is TGTGCCAGCAGTCCCCCCGTTGAAAACACCATATATTTT. Amino acids: CASSPPVENTIYF. Drawing the rest from reference TRBV28 and TRBJ1-3, the complete variable domain is DVKVTQSSRYLVKRTGEKVFLECVQDMDHENMFWYRQDPGLGLRLIYFSYDVKMKEKGDIPEGYSVSREKKERFSLILESASTNQTSMYLCASSPPVENTIYFGEGSWLTVV.

The rearrangement links TRBV25-1 to TRBJ2-2; D call uncertain. The CDR3 covers 12 residues. The V end was cut by 10 bases, the J end by 4 bases, with 10 bases between. CDR1 MGHDK and CDR2 SYGVNS come from the germline V gene. The CDR3 DNA reads as TGTGCCACCCGTTCGGGCACCGGGGAGCTGTTTTTT. It codes for CATRSGTGELFF.

The V call is TRBV19, the J call TRBJ1-2; D call uncertain. Germline-derived CDR1 and CDR2 are LNHDA and SQIVND (reference sequence). This CDR3 spans 12 amino acids. V dropped 7 bases and J dropped 2 bases, with 8 bases sitting between them. CDR3 residues: CASKTYNYGYTF. The CDR3, as DNA: TGTGCCAGTAAGACTTACAACTATGGCTACACCTTC.

Comment on this clone: The same CDR3 is also encoded by other DNA sequences in this sample. The chain couples TRBV6-5 to TRBJ2-3, with D uncertain. CDR1 and CDR2 from the germline V gene are MNHEY and SVGAGI. V lost 6 bases to trimming and J lost 6 bases, with 7 bases between them. The CDR3 loop spans 11 amino acids. CDR3 protein: CASSRLDTQYF. CDR3 DNA: TGTGCCAGCAGCCGACTGGATACGCAGTATTTT.

The J gene is TRBJ2-7, the V gene TRBV2, with 11 nucleotides matching TRBD1. The CDR3 contains 15 residues. With 5 bases clipped from V and 2 bases from J, the junction kept 5 bases outside the gene matches. Germline V gives CDR1 SNHLY, CDR2 FYNNEI. This chain's CDR3 is CASSLGTGGTYEQYF. The CDR3 region has the DNA TGTGCCAGCAGTCTGGGGACAGGGGGGACCTACGAGCAGTACTTC.

The chain links TRBV5-1 to TRBJ1-2; the D is unclear. This CDR3 contains 15 residues. V gave up 4 bases and J gave up 6 bases, with 19 bases separating them. Germline V gives CDR1 SGHRS, CDR2 YFSETQ. CDR3 in amino acids: CASSPVGGSGDGYTF. CDR3 in DNA: TGCGCCAGCAGCCCTGTTGGAGGATCCGGTGATGGCTACACCTTC.

The chain links TRBV5-1 to TRBJ1-2; D call uncertain. The V gene's germline CDR1 is SGHRS and CDR2 YFSETQ. V was trimmed by 0 bases and J by 3 bases, leaving 6 bases between them. The CDR3 is 13 residues long. The CDR3 region has the DNA TGCGCCAGCAGCTTGGACCAGGACTATGGCTACACCTTC. As protein: CASSLDQDYGYTF.

V gene TRBV6-5 combines with J gene TRBJ2-7, with D maybe TRBD2 (5 bases). The CDR3 totals 15 residues. From germline, CDR1 is MNHEY and CDR2 SVGAGI. The V gene lost 2 bases and the J gene lost 2 bases, with 13 bases spanning the gap. CDR3 DNA sequence: TGTGCCAGCAGTTACGAGGGAGCTGAGCCCTACGAGCAGTACTTC. As protein: CASSYEGAEPYEQYF.

The chain combines TRBV5-4 with TRBJ2-3, with a possible D match to TRBD1 (6 bases). The CDR3 runs to 13 residues. V was clipped by 4 bases and J by 5 bases, with 11 bases between them. Germline V CDR1 and CDR2: SGHNT, YYREEE (reference sequence). The DNA of the CDR3 is TGTGCCAGCAGCCCCTCACAGGGAGATACGCAGTATTTT. It encodes CASSPSQGDTQYF.

This clone has just a few counts. The V call is TRBV19, the J call TRBJ1-1, with D tentatively TRBD1 (6 bases). The CDR3 contains 14 residues. Germline lookup yields CDR1 LNHDA and CDR2 SQIVND (reference sequence). Trimming shortened V by 1 base and J by 1 base, and 7 bases separated the two germline ends. The CDR3 coding sequence is TGTGCCAGTAGTATAGGAGGGGGGAACACTGAAGCTTTCTTT. Translated, it gives CASSIGGGNTEAFF.

On this clone itself: Mismatch with germline at one junction end may stem from a read error. The chain combines TRBV5-4 with TRBJ1-5; D is uncertain. The CDR3 is 14 amino acids. Germline assignment: CDR1 SGHNT and CDR2 YYREEE (reference sequence). This chain's CDR3 is CASSLDGSYQPQHF. The CDR3, as DNA: TGTGCCAGCAGCTTGGATGGTAGCTATCAGCCCCAGCATTTT.

This clone was observed a single time. The genes are TRBV5-6 and TRBJ1-1; tentative D call: TRBD1 (6 bases). Germline V gene sequence: CDR1 SGHDT, CDR2 YYEEEE. The V gene lost 7 bases and the J gene lost 3 bases, with 22 bases spanning the gap. CDR3 length: 16 residues. The CDR3 spells CASLGQGLGVDTEAFF. The CDR3 DNA sequence: TGTGCCAGCTTAGGCCAGGGGCTGGGGGTCGACACTGAAGCTTTCTTT.

The chain carries TRBV4-3 and TRBJ1-1; possibly TRBD1 for D (6 bases). The germline CDR1 and CDR2 sequences are LGHNA and YSLEER. The V end lost 0 bases, the J end lost 5 bases, and 13 bases lay between the germline ends. The CDR3 has 15 residues. The DNA for the CDR3 is TGCGCCAGCAGCCAAGATAAGAACAGGGAGACTGAAGCTTTCTTT. Its translation is CASSQDKNRETEAFF.

The V call is TRBV10-2, the J call TRBJ1-1; a weak D match, TRBD1 (5 bases). CDR3 size: 15 residues. Trimming left V 7 bases short and J 1 base short, with 16 bases between. The germline V gene encodes CDR1 WSHSY and CDR2 SAAADI. CDR3 in amino acids: CASNGGESGNTEAFF. The CDR3 DNA follows: TGCGCCAGCAACGGGGGGGAATCCGGGAACACTGAAGCTTTCTTT.

The chain couples TRBV19 to TRBJ1-1; D is perhaps TRBD1 (5 bases). CDR3 length: 20 residues. Germline CDR1 LNHDA, CDR2 SQIVND (reference sequence). V lost 7 bases to trimming and J lost 0 bases, with 30 bases between them. CDR3 protein: CASIVLGGMGLGALNTEAFF. CDR3 nucleotides: TGTGCCAGTATCGTTCTGGGCGGGATGGGATTAGGGGCCTTGAACACTGAAGCTTTCTTT.

The chain combines TRBV10-2 with TRBJ2-7; no definite D call. The germline V gene encodes CDR1 WSHSY and CDR2 SAAADI. This CDR3 contains 10 residues. V was cut by 7 bases and J by 0 bases, with 1 base left in between. The CDR3 sequence is CASNSYEQYF. DNA for the CDR3: TGCGCCAGCAACTCCTACGAGCAGTACTTC.